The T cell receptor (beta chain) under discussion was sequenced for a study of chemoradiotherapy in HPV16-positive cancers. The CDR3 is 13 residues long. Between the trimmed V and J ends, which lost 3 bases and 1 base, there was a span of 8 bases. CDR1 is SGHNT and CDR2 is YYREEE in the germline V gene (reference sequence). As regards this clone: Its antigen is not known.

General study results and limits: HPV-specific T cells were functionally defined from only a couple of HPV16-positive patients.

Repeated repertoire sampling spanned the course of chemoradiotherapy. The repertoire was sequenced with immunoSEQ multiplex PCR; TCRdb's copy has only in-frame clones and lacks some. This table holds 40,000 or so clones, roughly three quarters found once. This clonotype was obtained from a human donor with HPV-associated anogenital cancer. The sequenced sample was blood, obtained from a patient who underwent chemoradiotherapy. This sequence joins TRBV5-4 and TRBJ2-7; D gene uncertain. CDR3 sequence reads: CASSYTSSYEQYF. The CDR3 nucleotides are TGTGCCAGCAGCTACACCTCGTCCTACGAGCAGTACTTC.